The 13 T cell receptor beta chains reported below all come from one sample, sequenced in a study of shared T cell receptors in the human thymus. Assay used: immunoSEQ multiplex PCR; TCRdb lists only in-frame clones, some missing. The repertoire holds approximately 490,000 clones, around three quarters seen once, with roughly 0.013% in the top ten. These data were also reused for a study on human thymus T cells.

The material sequenced was thymocytes. The origin of the receptors is a boy less than two years old with a congenital heart defect.

J is TRBJ1-1 and V is TRBV19, with 8 bases identical to TRBD1. The CDR3 totals 15 residues. CDR1 is LNHDA and CDR2 is SQIVND in the germline V gene (reference sequence). The J segment lost 1 base and the V segment lost 4 bases, leaving 5 bases of the junction unmatched. CDR3 region: CASSSHRGGNTEAFF. The CDR3 DNA sequence: TGTGCCAGTAGTAGCCACAGGGGGGGGAACACTGAAGCTTTCTTT.

This chain uses TRBV30 with TRBJ2-7; 9 bases are shared with TRBD2. This CDR3 has 14 amino acids. CDR1 and CDR2 (germline): GTSNPN, SVGIG (reference sequence). The ends lost 4 bases at V and 5 bases at J; junction bases unmatched: 9. CDR3 coding DNA: TGTGCCTGGATCTCGGGTAGCGGGAGCCACGAGCAGTACTTC. Translating it yields CAWISGSGSHEQYF.

The chain links TRBV5-6 to TRBJ1-3; maybe TRBD1 (5 bases). Trimming took off 0 bases at V and 0 bases at J, with 19 bases between the two ends. CDR3 length: 19 residues. The germline V gene encodes CDR1 SGHDT and CDR2 YYEEEE. The DNA of the CDR3 is TGTGCCAGCAGCTTGGGGCGGGGCCACAAGGTCAGCTCTGGAAACACCATATATTTT. Residues: CASSLGRGHKVSSGNTIYF. Full variable domain (remainder filled in from reference TRBV5-6 and TRBJ1-3): DAGVTQSPTHLIKTRGQQVTLRCSPKSGHDTVSWYQQALGQGPQFIFQYYEEEERQRGNFPDRFSGHQFPNYSSELNVNALLLGDSALYLCASSLGRGHKVSSGNTIYFGEGSWLTVV.

The chain couples TRBV27 to TRBJ1-4; no definite D call. The CDR3 spans 17 residues. Trimming took 3 bases from V and 2 from J, leaving 16 bases between them. Germline V lookup: CDR1 MNHEY, CDR2 SMNVEV (reference sequence). DNA of the CDR3: TGTGCCAGCAGTTTTTCGTCCCGGGTGGTGACTAATGAAAAACTGTTTTTT. Its translation: CASSFSSRVVTNEKLFF.

The rearrangement links TRBV4-3 to TRBJ1-1; D possibly corresponds to TRBD1 (5 bases). CDR1 is LGHNA and CDR2 is YSLEER in the germline V gene. The CDR3 runs 15 residues. Trimming stripped 5 bases from V and 5 bases from J, with 18 bases between. CDR3: CASSGRTGVYTEAFF. The CDR3 DNA sequence: TGCGCCAGCAGCGGGAGGACGGGGGTTTATACTGAAGCTTTCTTT.

The gene calls are TRBV11-2 and TRBJ2-7; tentatively, D is TRBD1 (5 bases). CDR1 is SGHAT, CDR2 FQNNGV, per germline. CDR3 size: 15 residues. V lost 1 base and J lost 2, with 12 bases in between. For the CDR3, the DNA is TGTGCCAGCAGCTTAGTCCAGGGCCCCACCTACGAGCAGTACTTC. Protein: CASSLVQGPTYEQYF.

The chain is built from TRBV5-8 and TRBJ2-1; 8 positions match TRBD2. The CDR3 runs 17 residues. Unmatched junction bases numbered 9, after V lost 0 bases and J lost 4 bases. Germline CDR1 SGHTS, CDR2 YDEGEE. CDR3 protein: CASSLVSERERYNEQFF. In DNA form, the CDR3 reads TGTGCCAGCAGCTTGGTGTCTGAGCGGGAGAGGTACAATGAGCAGTTCTTC.

This clone was counted once. The DNA of the CDR3 is TGCGCCAGCAGCCAAGAAACGGGCAGCGGGAGGGACAATGAGCAGTTCTTC. It yields the protein CASSQETGSGRDNEQFF. The V and J genes are TRBV4-3 and TRBJ2-1; 10 nucleotides match TRBD2. There are 17 residues in the CDR3. The V gene end was trimmed by 0 bases and the J gene end by 5 bases; junction bases not matched to a gene: 7. The V gene's germline CDR1 is LGHNA and CDR2 YSLEER.

The rearrangement links TRBV5-6 to TRBJ2-7; 8 bases are shared with TRBD1. The CDR3 sequence is 15 residues long. The V gene's germline CDR1 is SGHDT and CDR2 YYEEEE. J gave up 3 bases and V 0 bases, and 5 bases lay outside the gene matches. The CDR3 DNA reads TGTGCCAGCAGCTTGGGACCGGGACAGGTCTACGAGCAGTACTTC. Translation: CASSLGPGQVYEQYF.

This chain links TRBV5-6 with TRBJ2-7; D is possibly TRBD1 (5 bases). Germline V gene lookup returns CDR1 SGHDT and CDR2 YYEEEE. There are 17 residues in the CDR3. Trimming cost V 5 bases and J 0 bases, with 21 bases left between them. In nucleotides, the CDR3 is TGTGCCAGCAGATGGTGGGCAGGGCCACCCAGCTCCTACGAGCAGTACTTC. Its translation is CASRWWAGPPSSYEQYF.

The chain has TRBV7-2 and TRBJ2-7; no firm D call. Germline values: CDR1 SGHTA, CDR2 FQGNSA. This CDR3 comprises 15 residues. The V and J ends lost 1 base and 2 bases respectively, with 12 bases between them. The CDR3 sequence: CASSLGGYRPYEQYF. CDR3 DNA sequence: TGTGCCAGCAGCTTAGGCGGATACCGACCCTACGAGCAGTACTTC.

The rearrangement joins TRBV7-2 to TRBJ1-1; D is unclear. The germline V gene encodes CDR1 SGHTA and CDR2 FQGNSA. The CDR3 contains 15 residues. Trimming stripped 5 bases from V and 5 bases from J, with 18 bases between. The CDR3 DNA follows: TGTGCCAGCAGCCCGCGGGGAGGGAGGGAAACTGAAGCTTTCTTT. It codes for CASSPRGGRETEAFF.

This chain links TRBV2 with TRBJ2-7, with 8 bases matching TRBD2. The germline V gene has CDR1 SNHLY and CDR2 FYNNEI. Trimming took 10 bases from V and 2 from J; bases not matched to a gene: 13. The CDR3 contains 15 residues. This chain's CDR3 is CATSDSGGPPYEQYF. The CDR3 nucleotides read TGTGCCACCTCCGACTCGGGGGGGCCACCCTACGAGCAGTACTTC. Full variable domain (missing parts from reference TRBV2 and TRBJ2-7): EPEVTQTPSHQVTQMGQEVILRCVPISNHLYFYWYRQILGQKVEFLVSFYNNEISEKSEIFDDQFSVERPDGSNFTLKIRSTKLEDSAMYFCATSDSGGPPYEQYFGPGTRLTVT.